What follows describes a single T cell receptor (beta chain). Method: immunoSEQ multiplex PCR; TCRdb's copy keeps in-frame clones and lacks some. The sample carries tens of thousands of clones, just under 85% recorded once. Trimming took 7 bases from V and 3 from J, leaving 18 bases between them. The germline CDR1 and CDR2 sequences are MNHEY and SVGAGI. CDR3 length equals 15 residues. These data originate in a study of blood T cell repertoires in COVID-19. The material sequenced was peripheral blood. The TCR originated in a woman aged 60 to 75 with acute or convalescent COVID-19. This rearrangement joins TRBV6-5 to TRBJ1-2; possibly TRBD1 for D (6 bases). As DNA, the CDR3 is TGTGCCAGCAATAAGTTAGGACAGACCTACTATGGCTACACCTTC. It codes for CASNKLGQTYYGYTF.